The 18 T cell receptor beta chains listed next were all sequenced from one sample in a study of T cell responses to AZD1222 COVID-19 vaccine. The assay was immunoSEQ multiplex PCR, and TCRdb's table has in-frame clones only and misses some. Found here are approximately 60,000 clones, 75% to 90% of them singletons; the top ten hold approximately 19%. Specimen: peripheral blood, collected on day 0 of MenACWY control vaccination. The source is an adult in good health.

The chain couples TRBV6-2 or TRBV6-3 to TRBJ1-5, with 8 bases identical to TRBD1. The CDR3 extends over 15 amino acids. Losses at the gene ends were 0 bases for V and 5 bases for J; bases not matched to a gene: 3. The V gene's germline CDR1 is MNHEY and CDR2 SVGEGT. The DNA of the CDR3 is TGTGCCAGCAGTTACTCACAGGGGGACGATCAGCCCCAGCATTTT. It codes for CASSYSQGDDQPQHF.

The chain recombines TRBV5-6 with TRBJ2-7, with D unclear. With 0 bases removed from V and 3 bases from J, the gap between germline ends came to 7 bases. Germline lookup yields CDR1 SGHDT and CDR2 YYEEEE. CDR3 length equals 13 residues. The CDR3 region has the DNA TGTGCCAGCAGCTTGGGTAGATTCTACGAGCAGTACTTC. Translation: CASSLGRFYEQYF.

V usage is TRBV5-1 and J usage is TRBJ2-5, with 13 bases matching TRBD2. The germline CDR1 and CDR2 sequences are SGHRS and YFSETQ. This CDR3 spans 17 amino acids. Trimming took 1 base from V and 2 from J; bases not matched to a gene: 5. The CDR3 nucleotides read TGCGCCAGCAGCTTGTCCCAACTAGCGGGAGGGCAAGAGACCCAGTACTTC. Translating it yields CASSLSQLAGGQETQYF.

The chain joins TRBV5-1 to TRBJ1-5; D gene ambiguous. The CDR3 has 15 residues. V shed 2 bases and J shed 5 bases, with 14 bases lying between them. CDR1 and CDR2 (germline): SGHRS, YFSETQ. CDR3 region: CASSFGPGSHQPQHF. The CDR3, as DNA: TGCGCCAGCAGCTTTGGACCCGGGTCGCATCAGCCCCAGCATTTT.

This chain uses TRBV7-6 with TRBJ2-5; D unresolved. Trimming removed 5 bases at V and 4 bases at J, with 14 bases between. Germline V gene lookup returns CDR1 SGHVS and CDR2 FNYEAQ. CDR3 length: 14 amino acids. The CDR3 sequence is CASSPTGPGETQYF. In DNA form, the CDR3 reads TGTGCCAGCAGCCCGACCGGTCCGGGAGAGACCCAGTACTTC.

The chain links TRBV11-2 to TRBJ2-1; TRBD2 is a possible D gene (6 bases). Trimming stripped 1 base from V and 2 bases from J, with 9 bases between. The CDR3 totals 15 residues. CDR1 and CDR2 from the germline V gene are SGHAT and FQNNGV. The CDR3, as DNA: TGTGCCAGCAGCTTAGCGGGAGAAGCCTACAATGAGCAGTTCTTC. Translation: CASSLAGEAYNEQFF.

The chain employs TRBV29-1 and TRBJ1-1; D gene uncertain. CDR3 size: 12 residues. Trimming removed 6 bases from V and 4 bases from J, with 12 bases in between. Germline V gene lookup returns CDR1 SQVTM and CDR2 ANQGSEA. In nucleotides, the CDR3 is TGCAGCGTCTCGGACGTGCTCACTGAAGCTTTCTTT. It yields the protein CSVSDVLTEAFF. Combining the CDR3 with reference TRBV29-1 and TRBJ1-1 gives the whole variable domain SAVISQKPSRDICQRGTSLTIQCQVDSQVTMMFWYRQQPGQSLTLIATANQGSEATYESGFVIDKFPISRPNLTFSTLTVSNMSPEDSSIYLCSVSDVLTEAFFGQGTRLTVV.

This rearrangement joins TRBV5-1 to TRBJ2-3, with 7 bases that match TRBD2. The V segment lost 7 bases and the J segment 0 bases; nucleotides outside the gene matches: 8. The CDR3 consists of 15 residues. Germline CDR1 SGHRS, CDR2 YFSETQ. DNA of the CDR3: TGCGCCAGCCAGCGAACTAGCGAGAGCACAGATACGCAGTATTTT. The encoded protein is CASQRTSESTDTQYF. The variable domain in full, with the rest retrieved from reference TRBV5-1 and TRBJ2-3, is KAGVTQTPRYLIKTRGQQVTLSCSPISGHRSVSWYQQTPGQGLQFLFEYFSETQRNKGNFPGRFSGRQFSNSRSEMNVSTLELGDSALYLCASQRTSESTDTQYFGPGTRLTVL.

This chain uses TRBV27 with TRBJ2-1, with 15 bases that match TRBD2. Germline V gene sequence: CDR1 MNHEY, CDR2 SMNVEV (reference sequence). V trimming: 4 bases; J trimming: 9 bases; junction bases outside the gene matches: 7. This CDR3 is 16 amino acids long. CDR3 amino acids: CASSSRTSGRAREQFF. The CDR3, as DNA: TGTGCCAGCAGTTCGAGGACTAGCGGGAGGGCCCGTGAGCAGTTCTTC.

The genes are TRBV28 and TRBJ2-2; 7 bases align to TRBD2. CDR3 size: 15 residues. Germline CDR1 MDHEN, CDR2 SYDVKM. V lost 8 bases, J lost 1 base, and 7 bases stayed unmatched. In nucleotides, the CDR3 is TGTGCCAGCTTAATAGCGGGCCGGAACACCGGGGAGCTGTTTTTT. Amino acid sequence: CASLIAGRNTGELFF.

V is TRBV25-1 and J is TRBJ2-1, with TRBD2 identical over 8 bases. The CDR3 loop spans 14 amino acids. Germline V gives CDR1 MGHDK, CDR2 SYGVNS. V trimming: 5 bases; J trimming: 7 bases; junction bases outside the gene matches: 7. CDR3 nucleotide sequence: TGTGCCAGCAGTCAAGCGGGAGCCCTGAATGAGCAGTTCTTC. This encodes CASSQAGALNEQFF.

This clone was observed a few times. V gene TRBV5-4 combines with J gene TRBJ2-7; TRBD1 agrees at 7 bases. The CDR3 is 16 residues long. Trimming cost V 1 base and J 2 bases; bases outside gene matches: 9. Germline CDR1 and CDR2: SGHNT and YYREEE (reference sequence). CDR3 loop: CASSLRGPLGTYEQYF. CDR3 sequence (DNA): TGTGCCAGCAGCTTGAGGGGGCCCCTTGGGACCTACGAGCAGTACTTC.

The chain uses TRBV11-3 and TRBJ2-6; D uncertain. The CDR3 runs to 15 residues. Germline CDR1 is SGHNT and CDR2 is YENEEA. Trimming left V 1 base short and J 4 bases short, with 8 bases between. CDR3 amino acids: CASSLGGAGANVLTF. The CDR3, as DNA: TGTGCCAGCAGCTTAGGCGGAGCCGGGGCCAACGTCCTGACTTTC.

V is TRBV10-3 and J is TRBJ1-6; D is possibly TRBD1 (6 bases). Germline lookup yields CDR1 ENHRY and CDR2 SYGVKD. CDR3 length: 15 amino acids. Trimming cost V 7 bases and J 5 bases, with 15 bases left between them. As DNA, the CDR3 is TGTGCCATCAAGCCCGGGCAGGGGAATAATTCACCCCTCCACTTT. Translating gives CAIKPGQGNNSPLHF.

The J gene is TRBJ2-1, the V gene TRBV27; D is ambiguous. Germline lookup yields CDR1 MNHEY and CDR2 SMNVEV (reference sequence). The CDR3 has 12 amino acids. V lost 5 bases and J 5 bases, leaving 7 bases between the germline ends. In nucleotides, the CDR3 is TGTGCCAGCAGTCGCCGGGACAATGAGCAGTTCTTC. Protein sequence: CASSRRDNEQFF.

J is TRBJ1-4 and V is TRBV14, with a weak D call TRBD1 (5 bases). The V gene's germline CDR1 is SGHDN and CDR2 FVKESK. The CDR3 totals 17 residues. V was clipped by 0 bases and J by 5 bases, with 16 bases between them. In DNA, the CDR3 is TGTGCCAGCAGCCAAGATCCGGGGCCGGAAAAGAATGAAAAACTGTTTTTT. Amino acids: CASSQDPGPEKNEKLFF. Drawing the rest from reference TRBV14 and TRBJ1-4, the complete variable domain is EAGVTQFPSHSVIEKGQTVTLRCDPISGHDNLYWYRRVMGKEIKFLLHFVKESKQDESGMPNNRFLAERTGGTYSTLKVQPAELEDSGVYFCASSQDPGPEKNEKLFFGSGTQLSVL.

The chain couples TRBV5-6 to TRBJ2-4, with TRBD2 matching 7 bases. The CDR3 is made up of 16 amino acids. Germline trimming cut 5 bases from V and 0 bases from J; bases unmatched to any gene: 8. CDR1 is SGHDT, CDR2 YYEEEE, per germline. This CDR3 is CASSFGAGEAKNIQYF. CDR3 in DNA: TGTGCCAGCAGTTTTGGGGCGGGAGAAGCCAAAAACATTCAGTACTTC.

The chain is built from TRBV28 and TRBJ1-5; 7 nucleotides agree with TRBD1. The trim removed 6 bases at V and 13 bases at J, leaving 18 bases unmatched. Germline V gene lookup returns CDR1 MDHEN and CDR2 SYDVKM. CDR3 length: 15 amino acids. CDR3: CASSQLDGTAPRQHF. Written as DNA, the CDR3 is TGTGCCAGCAGCCAACTGGATGGGACAGCCCCTCGGCAGCATTTT. The full variable domain, with the rest looked up from reference TRBV28 and TRBJ1-5, is DVKVTQSSRYLVKRTGEKVFLECVQDMDHENMFWYRQDPGLGLRLIYFSYDVKMKEKGDIPEGYSVSREKKERFSLILESASTNQTSMYLCASSQLDGTAPRQHFGDGTRLSIL.